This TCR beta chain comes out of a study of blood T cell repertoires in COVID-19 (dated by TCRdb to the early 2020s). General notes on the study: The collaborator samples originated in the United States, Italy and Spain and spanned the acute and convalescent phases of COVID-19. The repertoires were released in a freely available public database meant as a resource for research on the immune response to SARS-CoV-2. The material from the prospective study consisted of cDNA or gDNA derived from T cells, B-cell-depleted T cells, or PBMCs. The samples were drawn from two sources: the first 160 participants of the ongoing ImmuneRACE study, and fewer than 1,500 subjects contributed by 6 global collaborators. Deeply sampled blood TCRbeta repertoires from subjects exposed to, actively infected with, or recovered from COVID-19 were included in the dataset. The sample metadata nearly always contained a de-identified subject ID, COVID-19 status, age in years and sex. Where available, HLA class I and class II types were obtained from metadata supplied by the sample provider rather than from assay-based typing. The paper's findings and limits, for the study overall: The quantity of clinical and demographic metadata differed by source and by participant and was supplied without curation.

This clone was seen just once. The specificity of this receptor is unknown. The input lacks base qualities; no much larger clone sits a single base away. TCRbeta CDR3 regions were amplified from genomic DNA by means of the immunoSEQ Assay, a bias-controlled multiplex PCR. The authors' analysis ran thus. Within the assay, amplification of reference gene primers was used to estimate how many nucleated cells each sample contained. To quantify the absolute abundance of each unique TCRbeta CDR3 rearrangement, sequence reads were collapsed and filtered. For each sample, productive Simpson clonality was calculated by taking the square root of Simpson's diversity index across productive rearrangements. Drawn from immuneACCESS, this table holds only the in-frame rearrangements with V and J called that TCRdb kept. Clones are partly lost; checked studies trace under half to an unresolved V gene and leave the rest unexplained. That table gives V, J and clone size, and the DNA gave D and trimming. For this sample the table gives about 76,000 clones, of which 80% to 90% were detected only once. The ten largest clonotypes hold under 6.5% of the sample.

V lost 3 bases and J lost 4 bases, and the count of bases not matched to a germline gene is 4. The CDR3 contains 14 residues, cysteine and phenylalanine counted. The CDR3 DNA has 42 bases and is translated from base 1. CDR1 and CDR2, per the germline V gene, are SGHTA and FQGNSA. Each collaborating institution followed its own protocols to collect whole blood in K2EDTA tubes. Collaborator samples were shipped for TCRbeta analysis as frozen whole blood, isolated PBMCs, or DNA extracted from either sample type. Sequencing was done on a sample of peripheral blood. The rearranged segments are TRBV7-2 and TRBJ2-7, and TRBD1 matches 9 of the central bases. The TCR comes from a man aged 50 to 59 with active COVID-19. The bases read TGTGCCAGCAGCTTCCGGGACAGGGAATACGAGCAGTACTTC. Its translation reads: CASSFRDREYEQYF.